The clone carrying this T cell receptor beta chain was seen only a few times. This entry belongs to a study of low-dose radiotherapy and immunotherapy resistance in tumors. Turning to the study itself: Fractions of 0.5 Gy went to Cohort 1 every 2 weeks, totaling 6.5 Gy. Oral aspirin at 300 mg was taken daily by patients for four cycles, beginning on cycle 1 day 1. Doses delivered to Cohort 2 were 1 Gy per fraction every two weeks, amounting to 13 Gy over 26 weeks.

The time point: before trial treatment. Treatment combined nivolumab, ipilimumab, aspirin, low-dose cyclophosphamide and low-dose radiotherapy in a dose-escalation trial. Both TCRalpha and TCRbeta chains were reverse transcribed with V-gene-specific primers. Both a constant-region primer and a V-primer adapter served to amplify TCRs across roughly 20 PCR cycles. TCRdb called the reads again in MiXCR, with one record for every CDR3 protein. Of tens of thousands of distinct CDR3 sequences in the sample, 15% to 20% were seen once. The length of the CDR3 is 15 residues. Germline CDR1 and CDR2: SGHNT and YYREEE (reference sequence). V dropped 4 bases and J dropped 5; count of bases not matched to a gene: 10.

This sequence originates from a male donor with prostate cancer. The material sequenced was PBMCs, taken before treatment. The V gene is TRBV5-4, the J gene TRBJ2-5; TRBD2 aligns across 8 bases. In DNA form, the CDR3 reads TGTGCCAGCAGCCCGGGCGGGGGGCCTAGGGAGACCCAGTACTTC. Translation: CASSPGGGPRETQYF.